Described below is a single TCR beta chain sequence and its context. Its antigen is as yet unknown. Here immunoSEQ multiplex PCR was the method, and the copy in TCRdb shows in-frame clones only, minus some. The profile covers roughly 120,000 clones, with roughly 84% appearing a single time and roughly 6.2% taken by the ten largest. This CDR3 is 21 amino acids long. Germline V gives CDR1 LGHDT, CDR2 YNNKEL (reference sequence). Trimming stripped 3 bases from V and 0 bases from J, with 28 bases between. This entry belongs to a study of T cell responses to AZD1222 COVID-19 vaccine. Findings of the study overall: Seropositive AZD1222 recipients at baseline numbered only six or seven. Unmutated regions of variants are reportedly targeted by nearly half of spike-specific TCRs.

The receptor's source is an adult in good health. V gene TRBV3-1 (or the pseudogene TRBV3-2) combines with J gene TRBJ2-3; tentatively, D is TRBD1 (7 bases). This specimen was peripheral blood, taken on day 0 of AZD1222 vaccination. This CDR3 is CASSHRRRDRSYPTSTDTQYF. The CDR3 bases are TGTGCCAGCAGCCACCGGAGGCGGGACAGATCTTACCCTACTAGCACAGATACGCAGTATTTT.